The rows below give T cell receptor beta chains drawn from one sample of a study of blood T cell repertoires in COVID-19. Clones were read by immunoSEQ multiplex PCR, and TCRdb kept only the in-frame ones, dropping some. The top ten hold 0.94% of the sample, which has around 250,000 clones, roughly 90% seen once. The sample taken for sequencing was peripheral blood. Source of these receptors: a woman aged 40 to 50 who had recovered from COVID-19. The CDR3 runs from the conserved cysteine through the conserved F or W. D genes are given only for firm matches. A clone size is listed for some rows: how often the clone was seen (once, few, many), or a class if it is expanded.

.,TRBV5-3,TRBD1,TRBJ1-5,TGTGCCAGAAGCCTCGGACAGGGGGTCAATCAGCCCCAGCATTTT,CARSLGQGVNQPQHF
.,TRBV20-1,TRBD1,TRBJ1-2,TGCAGTGCTAGTCTGTCGGACAGGGGGTTCCCCTATGGCTACACCTTC,CSASLSDRGFPYGYTF
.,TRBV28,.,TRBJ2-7,TGTGCCAGCAGTTTCGGTGGCGAGCAGTACTTC,CASSFGGEQYF
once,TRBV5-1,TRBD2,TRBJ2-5,TGCGCCAGCAGCCCTGGACTAGCGGGGGGGGAGACCCAGTACTTC,CASSPGLAGGETQYF
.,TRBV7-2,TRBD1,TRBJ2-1,TGTGCCAGCAGCTCGGGACAGGGGTCTCCAAGGGAGCAGTTCTTC,CASSSGQGSPREQFF
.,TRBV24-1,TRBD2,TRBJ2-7,TGTGCCACCAGTGAGCCCCCCGAGGCTAGCGGGAGGGGGGGGGTCTCCTACGAGCAGTACTTC,CATSEPPEASGRGGVSYEQYF
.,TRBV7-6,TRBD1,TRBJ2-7,TGTGCCAGCAGCTTAGGTGCAGGGGGCAATAACGAGCAGTACTTC,CASSLGAGGNNEQYF
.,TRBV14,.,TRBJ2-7,TGTGCCAGCAGCCAACTCTCCTACGAGCAGTACTTC,CASSQLSYEQYF
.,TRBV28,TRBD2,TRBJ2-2,TGTGCCAGCAGTTTTCCTAGCGGGAGAGGCACCGGGGAGCTGTTTTTT,CASSFPSGRGTGELFF
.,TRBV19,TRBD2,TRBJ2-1,TGTGCCAGTGAACCTAGCGGTCGTTACAATGAGCAGTTCTTC,CASEPSGRYNEQFF
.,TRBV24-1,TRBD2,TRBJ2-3,TGTGCCACCAGTGATTGGACTAGCGGGAGAACAGATACGCAGTATTTT,CATSDWTSGRTDTQYF
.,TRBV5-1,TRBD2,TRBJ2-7,TGCGCCAGCAGCTCCGGGACTAGCGGGAGGGACTCCTACGAGCAGTACTTC,CASSSGTSGRDSYEQYF
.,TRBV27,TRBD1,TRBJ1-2,TGTGCCAGCAGTCAGGACAGGGCAATTGGCTACACCTTC,CASSQDRAIGYTF
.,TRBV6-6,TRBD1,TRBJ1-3,TGTGCCAGCAGTTCCGGACAGGGGTGGGACACCATATATTTT,CASSSGQGWDTIYF
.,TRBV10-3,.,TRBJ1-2,TGTGCCATCAGTGCAGGAGGGGACAACTATGGCTACACCTTC,CAISAGGDNYGYTF
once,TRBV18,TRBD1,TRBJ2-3,TGTGCCAGCTCACCATACGGACAGGGGGAGGCAGATACGCAGTATTTT,CASSPYGQGEADTQYF
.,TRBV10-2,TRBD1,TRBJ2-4,TGCGCCAGTTGCTCGGGGACAGGGGGGGGTCGAGGAGCCAAAAACATTCAGTACTTC,CASCSGTGGGRGAKNIQYF
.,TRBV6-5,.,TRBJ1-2,TGTGCCAGCAGTTCCCCAGCCGAGGCTAACTATGGCTACACCTTC,CASSSPAEANYGYTF
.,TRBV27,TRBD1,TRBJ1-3,TGTGCCAGCAGTCCCGGGACAGGGGGGAACACCATATATTTT,CASSPGTGGNTIYF
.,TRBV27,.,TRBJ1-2,TGTGCCAGCAGCACGACAGGTACCGGCTACACCTTC,CASSTTGTGYTF
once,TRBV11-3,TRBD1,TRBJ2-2,TGTGCCAGCAGCTTAGTGACAGGGGGCACCGGGGAGCTGTTTTTT,CASSLVTGGTGELFF
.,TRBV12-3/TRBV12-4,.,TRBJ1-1,TGTGCCAGCAGTTTCGGAGGGCCTGAAGCTTTCTTT,CASSFGGPEAFF
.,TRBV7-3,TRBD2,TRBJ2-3,TGTGCCAGCAGCTTTAGCGGGATCCGAGATACGCAGTATTTT,CASSFSGIRDTQYF